This T cell receptor beta chain was captured by sequencing in a study of radiation and T cells in renal cell carcinoma. Study-level points and caveats: Compared with controls, irradiated tumors had more, larger dominant CDR3 motifs.

The assay was immunoSEQ multiplex PCR, and TCRdb's table has in-frame clones only and misses some. This repertoire shows approximately 9,300 clones, approximately 60% found once; its top ten account for roughly 15%. As concerns this clone: Its specificity is unknown.

This CDR3 has 17 amino acids. J lost 0 bases, V lost 2 bases, and 8 bases had no gene match. The germline gives CDR1 GTSNPN, CDR2 SVGIG (reference sequence). Treatment in this sample: treatment-naive control, cytoreductive nephrectomy. This material consisted of tumor tissue, taken from a patient whose treatment was nephrectomy without radiotherapy. This chain links TRBV30 with TRBJ2-3; 10 positions match TRBD2. This clonotype was sampled from a man aged 55 to 70 with renal cell carcinoma. The CDR3, as DNA: TGTGCCTGGAGTAAAACCAGGACTAGCGGTAGCACAGATACGCAGTATTTT. It specifies CAWSKTRTSGSTDTQYF.